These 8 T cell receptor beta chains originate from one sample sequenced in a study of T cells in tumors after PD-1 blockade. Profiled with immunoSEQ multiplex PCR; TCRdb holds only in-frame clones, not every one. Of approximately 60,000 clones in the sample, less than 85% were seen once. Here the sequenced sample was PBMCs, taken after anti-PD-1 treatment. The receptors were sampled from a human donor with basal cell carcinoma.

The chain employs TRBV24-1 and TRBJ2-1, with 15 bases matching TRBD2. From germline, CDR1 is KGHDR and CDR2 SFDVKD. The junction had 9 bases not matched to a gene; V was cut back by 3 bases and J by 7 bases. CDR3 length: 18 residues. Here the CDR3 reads CATSDPGLAGGLRNEQFF. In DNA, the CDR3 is TGTGCCACCAGTGATCCCGGACTAGCGGGGGGGCTGAGGAATGAGCAGTTCTTC.

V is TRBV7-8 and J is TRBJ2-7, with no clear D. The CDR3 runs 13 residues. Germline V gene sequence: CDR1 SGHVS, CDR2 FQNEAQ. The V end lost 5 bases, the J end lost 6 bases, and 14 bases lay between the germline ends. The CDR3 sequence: CASSRGARGEQYF. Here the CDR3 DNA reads TGTGCCAGCAGCCGAGGTGCACGTGGCGAGCAGTACTTC.

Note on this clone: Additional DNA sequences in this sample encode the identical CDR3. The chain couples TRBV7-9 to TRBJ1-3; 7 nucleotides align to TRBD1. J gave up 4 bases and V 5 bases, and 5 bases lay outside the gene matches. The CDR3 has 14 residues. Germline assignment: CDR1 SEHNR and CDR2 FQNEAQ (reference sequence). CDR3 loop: CASSPPGQGNTIYF. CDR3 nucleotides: TGTGCCAGCAGCCCTCCGGGACAGGGAAACACCATATATTTT.

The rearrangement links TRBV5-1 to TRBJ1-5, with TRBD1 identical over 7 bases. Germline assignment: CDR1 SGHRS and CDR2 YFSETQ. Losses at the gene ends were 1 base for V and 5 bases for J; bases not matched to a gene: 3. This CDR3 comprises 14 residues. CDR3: CASSLQGGDQPQHF. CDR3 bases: TGCGCCAGCAGCTTGCAGGGGGGCGATCAGCCCCAGCATTTT.

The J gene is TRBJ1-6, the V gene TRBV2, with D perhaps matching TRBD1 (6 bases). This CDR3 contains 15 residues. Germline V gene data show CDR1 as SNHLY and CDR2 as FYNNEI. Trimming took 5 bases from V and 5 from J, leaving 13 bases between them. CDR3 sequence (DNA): TGTGCCAGCAGTAAACGGGCAGGGGATAATTCACCCCTCCACTTT. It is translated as CASSKRAGDNSPLHF.

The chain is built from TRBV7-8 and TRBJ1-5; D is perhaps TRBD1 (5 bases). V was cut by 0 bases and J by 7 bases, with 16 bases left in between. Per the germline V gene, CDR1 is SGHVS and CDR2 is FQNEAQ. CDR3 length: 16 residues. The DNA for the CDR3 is TGTGCCAGCAGCTTAGCGCCGGGGGGGTCAGGGCAGCCCCAGCATTTT. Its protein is CASSLAPGGSGQPQHF.

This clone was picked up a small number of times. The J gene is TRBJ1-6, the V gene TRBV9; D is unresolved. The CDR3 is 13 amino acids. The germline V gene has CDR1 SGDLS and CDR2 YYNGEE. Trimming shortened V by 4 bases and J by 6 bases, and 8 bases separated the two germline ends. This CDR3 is CASSLNSNSPLHF. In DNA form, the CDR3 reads TGTGCCAGCAGCCTCAATAGTAATTCACCCCTCCACTTT.

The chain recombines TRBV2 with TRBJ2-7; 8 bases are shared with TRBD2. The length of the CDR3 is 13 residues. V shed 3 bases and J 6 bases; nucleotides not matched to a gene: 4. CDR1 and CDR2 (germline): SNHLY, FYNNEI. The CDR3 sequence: CASSDGLASEQYF. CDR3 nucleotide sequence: TGTGCCAGCAGTGACGGACTAGCCTCCGAGCAGTACTTC.